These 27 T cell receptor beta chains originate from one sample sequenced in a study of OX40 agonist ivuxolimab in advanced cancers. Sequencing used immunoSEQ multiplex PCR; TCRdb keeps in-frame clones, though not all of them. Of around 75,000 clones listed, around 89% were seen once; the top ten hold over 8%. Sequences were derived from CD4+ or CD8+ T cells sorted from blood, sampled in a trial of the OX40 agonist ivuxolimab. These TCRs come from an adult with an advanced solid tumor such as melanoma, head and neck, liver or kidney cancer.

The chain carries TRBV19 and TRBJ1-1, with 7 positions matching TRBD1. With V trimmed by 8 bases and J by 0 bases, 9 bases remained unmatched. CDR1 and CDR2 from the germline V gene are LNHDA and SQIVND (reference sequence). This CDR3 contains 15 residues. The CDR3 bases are TGTGCCAGTGCGCAAACAGGGGTTTTGAACACTGAAGCTTTCTTT. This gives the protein CASAQTGVLNTEAFF. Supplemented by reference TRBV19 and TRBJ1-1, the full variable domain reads DGGITQSPKYLFRKEGQNVTLSCEQNLNHDAMYWYRQDPGQGLRLIYYSQIVNDFQKGDIAEGYSVSREKKESFPLTVTSAQKNPTAFYLCASAQTGVLNTEAFFGQGTRLTVV.

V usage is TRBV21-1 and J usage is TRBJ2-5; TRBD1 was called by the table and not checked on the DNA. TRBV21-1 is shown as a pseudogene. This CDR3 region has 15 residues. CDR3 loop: CASTPLTGYSETQYF. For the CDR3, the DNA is TGTGCCAGCACCCCTTTAACAGGGTACTCAGAGACCCAGTACTTC.

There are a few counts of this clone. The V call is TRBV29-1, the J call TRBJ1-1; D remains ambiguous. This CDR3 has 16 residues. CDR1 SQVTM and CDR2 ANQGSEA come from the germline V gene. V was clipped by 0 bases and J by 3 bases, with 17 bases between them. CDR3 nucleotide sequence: TGCAGCGTTGAAGATGTCTGGGAGGGCGGGGACACTGAAGCTTTCTTT. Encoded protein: CSVEDVWEGGDTEAFF.

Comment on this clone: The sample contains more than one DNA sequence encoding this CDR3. The CDR3 sequence: CASSLVTSGGAADTQYF. The CDR3 DNA sequence: TGCGCCAGCAGCTTGGTGACTAGCGGGGGGGCTGCAGATACGCAGTATTTT. The V and J genes are TRBV5-1 and TRBJ2-3, with TRBD2 identical over 14 bases. CDR1 and CDR2 (germline): SGHRS, YFSETQ. The CDR3 totals 17 residues. The trim removed 0 bases at V and 4 bases at J, leaving 4 bases unmatched. The full variable domain, in which reference TRBV5-1 and TRBJ2-3 provide the parts outside the CDR3, is KAGVTQTPRYLIKTRGQQVTLSCSPISGHRSVSWYQQTPGQGLQFLFEYFSETQRNKGNFPGRFSGRQFSNSRSEMNVSTLELGDSALYLCASSLVTSGGAADTQYFGPGTRLTVL.

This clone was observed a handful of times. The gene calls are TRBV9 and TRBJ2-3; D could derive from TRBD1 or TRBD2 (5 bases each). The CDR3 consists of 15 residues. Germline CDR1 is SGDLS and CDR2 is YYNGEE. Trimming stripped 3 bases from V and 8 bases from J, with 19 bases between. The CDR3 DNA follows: TGTGCCAGCAGCGCCGGGACGACCTTGGGTGGTACGCAGTATTTT. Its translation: CASSAGTTLGGTQYF.

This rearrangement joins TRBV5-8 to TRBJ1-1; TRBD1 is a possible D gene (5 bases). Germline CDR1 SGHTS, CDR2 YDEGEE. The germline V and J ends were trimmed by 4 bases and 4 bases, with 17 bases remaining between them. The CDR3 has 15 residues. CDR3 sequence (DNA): TGTGCCAGCAGCCCGGAGAGACCGGGGACCACTGAAGCTTTCTTT. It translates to CASSPERPGTTEAFF.

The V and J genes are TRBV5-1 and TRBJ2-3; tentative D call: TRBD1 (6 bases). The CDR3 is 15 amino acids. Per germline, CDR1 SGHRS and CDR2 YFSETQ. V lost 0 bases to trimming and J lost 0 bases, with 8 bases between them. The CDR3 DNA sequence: TGCGCCAGCAGCTTGGACAGGGTCAGCACAGATACGCAGTATTTT. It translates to CASSLDRVSTDTQYF.

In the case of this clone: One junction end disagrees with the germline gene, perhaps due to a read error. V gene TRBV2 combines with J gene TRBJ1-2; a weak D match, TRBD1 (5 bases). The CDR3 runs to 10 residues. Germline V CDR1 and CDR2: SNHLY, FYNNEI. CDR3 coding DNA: TGTGCCAGCGGGGAGGATCGCAGGGCTTTC. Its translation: CASGEDRRAF. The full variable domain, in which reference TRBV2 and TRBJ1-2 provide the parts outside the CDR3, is EPEVTQTPSHQVTQMGQEVILRCVPISNHLYFYWYRQILGQKVEFLVSFYNNEISEKSEIFDDQFSVERPDGSNFTLKIRSTKLEDSAMYFCASGEDRRAFGSGTRLTVV.

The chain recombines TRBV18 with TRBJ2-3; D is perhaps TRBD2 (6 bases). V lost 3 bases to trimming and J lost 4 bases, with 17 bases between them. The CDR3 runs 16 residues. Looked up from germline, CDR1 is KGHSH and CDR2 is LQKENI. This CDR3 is CASSPTRTTGADTQYF. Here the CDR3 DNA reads TGTGCCAGCTCACCCACGAGGACTACCGGGGCAGATACGCAGTATTTT.

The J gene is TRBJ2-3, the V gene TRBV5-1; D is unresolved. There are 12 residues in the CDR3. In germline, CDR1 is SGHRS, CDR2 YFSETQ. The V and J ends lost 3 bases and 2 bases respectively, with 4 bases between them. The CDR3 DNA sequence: TGCGCCAGCAGCTACGACACAGATACGCAGTATTTT. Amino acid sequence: CASSYDTDTQYF.

The CDR3, as DNA: TGCGCCAGCAGCTTGGAAATGAACACTGAAGCTTTCTTT. Its translation is CASSLEMNTEAFF. The rearrangement uses TRBV5-1 and TRBJ1-1; D not certain. Trimming removed 0 bases from V and 0 bases from J, with 3 bases in between. The CDR3 length is 13 residues. CDR1 is SGHRS and CDR2 is YFSETQ in the germline V gene.

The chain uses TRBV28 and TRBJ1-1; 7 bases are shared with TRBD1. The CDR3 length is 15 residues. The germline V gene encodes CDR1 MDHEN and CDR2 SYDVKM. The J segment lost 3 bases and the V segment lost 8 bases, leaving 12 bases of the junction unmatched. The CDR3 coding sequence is TGTGCCAGCCTCAGACAGGGCTGGGGAGACACTGAAGCTTTCTTT. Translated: CASLRQGWGDTEAFF.

CDR3 amino acids: CASSPGLAGHTDTQYF. In DNA form, the CDR3 reads TGTGCCAGCAGCCCGGGACTAGCGGGGCACACAGATACGCAGTATTTT. The chain is built from TRBV5-4 and TRBJ2-3; 13 nucleotides line up with TRBD2. Germline V lookup: CDR1 SGHNT, CDR2 YYREEE (reference sequence). Trimming removed 4 bases from V and 2 bases from J; junction bases left unmatched: 4. CDR3 size: 16 residues. The full variable domain, in which reference TRBV5-4 and TRBJ2-3 provide the parts outside the CDR3, is ETGVTQSPTHLIKTRGQQVTLRCSSQSGHNTVSWYQQALGQGPQFIFQYYREEENGRGNFPPRFSGLQFPNYSSELNVNALELDDSALYLCASSPGLAGHTDTQYFGPGTRLTVL.

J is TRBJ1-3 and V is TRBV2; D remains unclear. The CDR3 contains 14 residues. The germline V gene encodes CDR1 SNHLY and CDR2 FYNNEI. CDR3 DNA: TGTGCAGTCTTCCCCCCCGGGAGCGGAAACACCATATATTTT. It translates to CAVFPPGSGNTIYF.

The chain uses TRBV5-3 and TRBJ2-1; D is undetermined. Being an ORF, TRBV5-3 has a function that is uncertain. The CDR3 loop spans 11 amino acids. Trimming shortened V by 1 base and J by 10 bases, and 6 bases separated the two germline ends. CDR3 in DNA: TGTGCCAGAAGCTTGCTCAGGGAGCAGTTCTTC. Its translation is CARSLLREQFF.

CDR3 protein: CASSLGPQETQYF. The CDR3 nucleotides are TGTGCCAGCAGCTTAGGCCCCCAAGAGACCCAGTACTTC. This chain uses TRBV7-3 with TRBJ2-5; D is unresolved. Trimming left V 2 bases short and J 1 base short, with 5 bases between. CDR3 length: 13 amino acids. CDR1 and CDR2 from the germline V gene are SGHTA and FQGTGA.

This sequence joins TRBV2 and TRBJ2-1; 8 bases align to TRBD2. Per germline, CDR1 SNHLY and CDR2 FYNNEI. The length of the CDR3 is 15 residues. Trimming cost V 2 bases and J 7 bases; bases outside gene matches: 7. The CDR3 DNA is TGTGCCAGCAGTGAACCGCCGGGACTAGGAAATGAGCAGTTCTTC. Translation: CASSEPPGLGNEQFF. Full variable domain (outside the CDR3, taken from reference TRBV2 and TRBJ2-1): EPEVTQTPSHQVTQMGQEVILRCVPISNHLYFYWYRQILGQKVEFLVSFYNNEISEKSEIFDDQFSVERPDGSNFTLKIRSTKLEDSAMYFCASSEPPGLGNEQFFGPGTRLTVL.

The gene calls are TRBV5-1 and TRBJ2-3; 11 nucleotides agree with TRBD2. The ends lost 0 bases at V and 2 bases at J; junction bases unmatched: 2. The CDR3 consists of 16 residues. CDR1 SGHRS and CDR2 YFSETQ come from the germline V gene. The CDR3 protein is CASSLGSGGATDTQYF. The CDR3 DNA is TGCGCCAGCAGCTTGGGTAGCGGGGGGGCCACAGATACGCAGTATTTT.

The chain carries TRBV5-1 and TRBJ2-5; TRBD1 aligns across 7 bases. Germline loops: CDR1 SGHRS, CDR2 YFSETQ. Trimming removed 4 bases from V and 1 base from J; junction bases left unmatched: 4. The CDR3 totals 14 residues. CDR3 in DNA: TGCGCCAGCAGCCCGGGACAGCCCCAAGAGACCCAGTACTTC. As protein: CASSPGQPQETQYF.

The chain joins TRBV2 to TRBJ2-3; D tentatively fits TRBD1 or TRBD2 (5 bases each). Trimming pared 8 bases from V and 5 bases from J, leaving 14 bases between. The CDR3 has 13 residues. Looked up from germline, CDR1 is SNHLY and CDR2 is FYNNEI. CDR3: CASRLHGGDTQYF. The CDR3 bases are TGTGCCAGCCGTCTGCATGGGGGAGATACGCAGTATTTT.

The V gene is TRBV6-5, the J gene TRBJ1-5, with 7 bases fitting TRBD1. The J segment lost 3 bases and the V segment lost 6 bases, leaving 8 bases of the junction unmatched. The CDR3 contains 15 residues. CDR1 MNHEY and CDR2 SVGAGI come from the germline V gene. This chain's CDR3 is CASSFPGTDNQPQHF. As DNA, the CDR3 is TGTGCCAGCAGCTTTCCCGGGACAGACAATCAGCCCCAGCATTTT.

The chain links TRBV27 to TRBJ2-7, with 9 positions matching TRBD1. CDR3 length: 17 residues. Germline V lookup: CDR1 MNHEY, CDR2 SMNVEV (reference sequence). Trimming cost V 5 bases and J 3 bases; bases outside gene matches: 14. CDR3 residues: CASSPLASRQGVYEQYF. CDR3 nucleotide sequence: TGTGCCAGCAGTCCACTCGCATCCCGACAGGGGGTCTACGAGCAGTACTTC.

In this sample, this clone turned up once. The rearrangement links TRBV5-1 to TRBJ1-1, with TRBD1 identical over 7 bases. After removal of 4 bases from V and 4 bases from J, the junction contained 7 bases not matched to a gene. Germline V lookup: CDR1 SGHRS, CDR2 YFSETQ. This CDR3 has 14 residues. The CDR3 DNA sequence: TGCGCCAGCAGCCAAACAGGGGTCGCCACTGAAGCTTTCTTT. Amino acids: CASSQTGVATEAFF.

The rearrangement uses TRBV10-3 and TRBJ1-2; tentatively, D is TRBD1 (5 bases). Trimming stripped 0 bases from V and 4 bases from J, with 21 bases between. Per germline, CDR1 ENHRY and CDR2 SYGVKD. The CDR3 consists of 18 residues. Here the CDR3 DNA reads TGTGCCATCAGTGAGTCGATAACCAGGGCTTCCTCAGCCTATGGCTACACCTTC. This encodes CAISESITRASSAYGYTF.

The CDR3 loop is CASSYSGQGIGSPLHF. The CDR3, as DNA: TGTGCCAGCAGTTACTCGGGACAGGGTATAGGCTCACCCCTCCACTTT. V usage is TRBV6-6 and J usage is TRBJ1-6; 9 nucleotides align to TRBD1. Unmatched junction bases numbered 7, after V lost 0 bases and J lost 10 bases. Germline assignment: CDR1 MNHNY and CDR2 SVGAGI (reference sequence). The CDR3 is 16 amino acids.

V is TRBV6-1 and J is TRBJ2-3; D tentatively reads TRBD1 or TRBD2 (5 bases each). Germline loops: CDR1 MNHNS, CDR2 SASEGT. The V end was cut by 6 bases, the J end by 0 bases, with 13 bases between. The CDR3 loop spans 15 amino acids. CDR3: CASRGVHSSTDTQYF. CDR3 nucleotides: TGTGCCAGCAGGGGGGTCCATTCTAGCACAGATACGCAGTATTTT.

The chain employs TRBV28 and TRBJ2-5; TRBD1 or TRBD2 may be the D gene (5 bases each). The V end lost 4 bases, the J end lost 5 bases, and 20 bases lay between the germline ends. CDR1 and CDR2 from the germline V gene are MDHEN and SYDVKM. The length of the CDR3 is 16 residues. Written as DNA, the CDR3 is TGTGCCAGCAGTTCCCGGGGCGGAGGAAGGACGGAGACCCAGTACTTC. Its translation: CASSSRGGGRTETQYF.